Described below is a single T cell receptor beta chain sequence and its context. Its target antigen remains unknown. Nothing much larger sits one base from this clone, and base qualities are not available. The goal of deep resolution MiSeq sequencing was a depth between 1 in 1 million and 1 in 200,000 T cells, and coverage averaged 10x per clonotype. TCR beta libraries were generated with the immunoSEQ hsTCRB Kit. The original pipeline was this. Data were analyzed with ImmunoSEQ Data Assistant and ImmunoSEQ Analyzer, with V, D and J genes assigned per IMGT definitions. Clonality, which ranges from 0 to 1, was calculated as one minus the normalized Shannon entropy of productive rearrangement frequencies. Only overrepresented clonotypes making up at least 0.05% of the repertoire of each patient were included in the public clonotype analysis. Around 12 age-matched healthy donor repertoires from immuneACCESS were used as controls for clonality. What TCRdb holds here is the immuneACCESS table cut down to in-frame rearrangements. Part of the clones is not present; checked against another copy, under half of the missing clones reflect an unresolved V gene, and the others are unexplained. V and J calls and clone size are those listed in that table; D and trimming were worked out from the DNA. In all, the sample holds roughly 150,000 clones, and roughly 86% of those were seen once. The top ten clones comprise about 2.1% of the sample.

The germline V and J ends show losses of 2 bases and 3 bases respectively, and no gene match explains 12 bases of the junction. The CDR3, cysteine through phenylalanine, is 17 amino acids long. This entry keeps only the CDR3 DNA: 51 bases, framed from base 1. The germline V gene gives CDR1 as KGHSH and CDR2 as LQKENI. The sample originates from a study of cytotoxic CD8 clonotypes in ibrutinib-treated CLL (dated by TCRdb to the early 2020s). For context, the study as a whole: The cohort was composed of about 10 relapsed/refractory and 15 treatment-naive patients; IGHV unmutated status was identified in some 17 patients. Longitudinal samples were obtainable from about 30% of the roughly 90 participants in the trial. On average, each sample had roughly 230,000 productive templates and roughly 95,000 productive rearrangements. Cryopreserved peripheral blood mononuclear cells were collected before treatment, at response, and at either disease progression or sustained remission. Responses were partial in 24 patients and complete in 2; after median around 66 months follow-up, some 15 stayed in remission and approximately 12 progressed. Every remission and progressive disease sample was obtained while ibrutinib was still being received by the patients. Samples at response were collected after a median of about 12 months of treatment, with a range of roughly 6 to 36 months. Results the study describes overall, beyond this receptor: Clonality increased at ibrutinib response, stayed stable in sustained remission, and fell back toward baseline at progression. Public clonotypes were rare and either shrank or stayed stable during treatment, and the rise in clonality at ibrutinib response reflected expansion of private clonotypes. Sampling times were not matched between patients in sustained remission and patients whose disease was progressing, and lymph node repertoires were not examined. Baseline clonality exceeded that of age-matched healthy donors and correlated strongly with circulating CD8+ T-cell counts.

The time point label here, explained by the study, means: roughly 12 months on ibrutinib. Around 2 micrograms of genomic DNA were extracted from cryopreserved PBMCs for TCR beta library preparation. Longitudinal blood samples from CLL patients on ibrutinib monotherapy underwent high-throughput TCR beta sequencing. The patients were enrolled in a single-center, open-label phase 2 trial of ibrutinib monotherapy. This TCR was sampled from a human donor with chronic lymphocytic leukemia. The sample in question was PBMCs, obtained after 12 months of ibrutinib treatment. The rearranged segments are TRBV18 and TRBJ2-7; 8 central nucleotides agree with TRBD2. The CDR3: CASSPNSLADTIYEQYF. The DNA is as follows: TGTGCCAGCTCACCAAATTCACTAGCGGATACCATCTACGAGCAGTACTTC.